The 10 T cell receptor beta chains below all came from one sample that was sequenced in a study of cytomegalovirus exposure and HLA in healthy donors (dated by TCRdb to about 2017). The library was made by the immunoSEQ multiplex PCR assay. TCRdb took over this immuneACCESS table, retaining in-frame rearrangements with V and J assigned. Such tables are incomplete; in checked studies, under half of the missing clones stem from an unresolved V gene, and the remainder is unexplained. This sample has 190,000 or so clones in its table, and roughly 84% of those were observed once. The top ten clones comprise approximately 3% of the sample. The sample consisted of PBMCs. Every receptor here comes from a woman under 30 in good health and CMV-seropositive.

The chain combines TRBV18 with TRBJ1-4; weak D call: TRBD1 (6 bases). Germline V gene sequence: CDR1 KGHSH, CDR2 LQKENI. Trimming cost V 5 bases and J 5 bases, with 15 bases left between them. The CDR3 contains 15 residues. CDR3 in DNA: TGTGCCAGCTCAGAGGCGAACAGGGTAAATGAAAAACTGTTTTTT. Its protein is CASSEANRVNEKLFF.

This chain uses TRBV6-5 with TRBJ1-2, with TRBD1 identical over 7 bases. V dropped 8 bases and J dropped 0; count of bases not matched to a gene: 9. This CDR3 comprises 15 residues. The germline gives CDR1 MNHEY, CDR2 SVGAGI. CDR3 sequence (DNA): TGTGCCAGCTCGACGCACGGGACAGCTAACTATGGCTACACCTTC. This codes for CASSTHGTANYGYTF.

This chain joins TRBV7-2 and TRBJ2-2; D gene uncertain. The length of the CDR3 is 14 residues. With 5 bases removed from V and 8 bases from J, the gap between germline ends came to 15 bases. In germline, CDR1 is SGHTA, CDR2 FQGNSA. CDR3 amino acids: CASSPTLQSGELFF. Written as DNA, the CDR3 is TGTGCCAGCAGCCCTACCCTCCAATCTGGGGAGCTGTTTTTT.

V is TRBV9 and J is TRBJ1-2, with 8 bases fitting TRBD1. Trimming cost V 0 bases and J 4 bases; bases outside gene matches: 17. The CDR3 has 19 residues. Per germline, CDR1 SGDLS and CDR2 YYNGEE. CDR3 sequence (DNA): TGTGCCAGCAGCGTAGCAGGGGGCGTGTTTGGATTAGGAGGCTATGGCTACACCTTC. Its translation: CASSVAGGVFGLGGYGYTF.

The genes are TRBV29-1 and TRBJ1-3; 9 nucleotides align to TRBD1. The CDR3 extends over 17 amino acids. The germline CDR1 and CDR2 sequences are SQVTM and ANQGSEA. V shed 2 bases and J 5 bases; nucleotides not matched to a gene: 13. CDR3 protein: CSVESAGTGSIRNTIYF. CDR3 nucleotide sequence: TGCAGCGTTGAAAGTGCTGGGACAGGGTCTATCCGAAACACCATATATTTT.

This chain uses TRBV6-1 with TRBJ2-1; the D gene is possibly TRBD2 (6 bases). Trimming took 8 bases from V and 1 from J, leaving 9 bases between them. This CDR3 contains 13 residues. Germline V gene sequence: CDR1 MNHNS, CDR2 SASEGT. CDR3 residues: CASERASYNEQFF. In DNA, the CDR3 is TGTGCCAGCGAGCGGGCTTCCTACAATGAGCAGTTCTTC.

This clone came up once. The chain employs TRBV2 and TRBJ2-2, with 7 bases matching TRBD1. Looked up from germline, CDR1 is SNHLY and CDR2 is FYNNEI. The ends lost 2 bases at V and 6 bases at J; junction bases unmatched: 6. CDR3 length equals 15 residues. CDR3 sequence reads: CASSESRGQSGELFF. CDR3 nucleotides: TGTGCCAGCAGTGAATCAAGGGGGCAGTCCGGGGAGCTGTTTTTT.

The chain carries TRBV27 and TRBJ1-2, with D possibly matching TRBD1 (6 bases). CDR3 length: 13 residues. CDR1 MNHEY and CDR2 SMNVEV come from the germline V gene (reference sequence). Trimming removed 4 bases at V and 8 bases at J, with 14 bases between. The CDR3 loop is CASSYRDLRGYTF. The DNA of the CDR3 is TGTGCCAGCAGTTACAGGGATCTTAGGGGCTACACCTTC.

The chain links TRBV7-3 to TRBJ2-1; a possible D gene is TRBD1 (6 bases). The CDR3 loop spans 13 amino acids. Trimming pared 8 bases from V and 7 bases from J, leaving 15 bases between. CDR1 and CDR2 (germline): SGHTA, FQGTGA. The CDR3, as DNA: TGTGCCAGCGGCCGGACAGTCGGTAATGAGCAGTTCTTC. Amino acids: CASGRTVGNEQFF.

The chain employs TRBV4-1 and TRBJ2-3; 7 bases line up with TRBD2. Germline trimming cut 0 bases from V and 2 bases from J; bases unmatched to any gene: 2. Germline-derived CDR1 and CDR2 are MGHRA and YSYEKL. The CDR3 contains 15 residues. The CDR3 protein is CASSQEGGNTDTQYF. CDR3 nucleotide sequence: TGCGCCAGCAGCCAAGAGGGGGGGAACACAGATACGCAGTATTTT.